Here is one T cell receptor beta chain with its context. The antigen is unknown. A much larger clone lies a single base off, so this may be a read error. Germline V gene lookup returns CDR1 DFQATT and CDR2 SNEGSKA (reference sequence). The CDR3 runs 16 residues. The sample originates from a study of post-analysis software for immune sequencing data. Across the study: Secondary progressive, relapsing-remitting and progressive-relapsing multiple sclerosis were among the included disease courses. Points from the study as a whole: TRBV5-6, TRBV5-1 and TRBV20-1 belonged to a set of about five TRBV segments that were more frequent in patients than controls. There was significantly lower normalized Chao1 diversity in multiple sclerosis patients than in controls.

Unique molecular identifiers were present in the TCR beta cDNA libraries. Out of roughly 0.85 to 11 million T cells, about 520,000 cDNA molecules were generated. TCRdb recomputed calls from the PCR reads with MiXCR, one row per CDR3 protein. The top ten clones hold roughly 12% of a sample with 450,000 or so distinct CDR3 sequences, around 40% of them seen once. The chain links TRBV20-1 to TRBJ2-7, with 9 nucleotides matching TRBD2. This receptor was taken from a girl aged 5 to 17 with multiple sclerosis. Sequencing was performed on blood. CDR3 nucleotides: TGCAGTGCTAGAGATCCCTTTAGCGGGAGTCCGTACGTGCAGTACTTC. Amino acid sequence: CSARDPFSGSPYVQYF.